This T cell receptor (beta chain) was sequenced in a study of T cells in Graves' hyperthyroidism and ophthalmopathy. Looking at the study overall: Peripheral blood collection took place at initial diagnosis, before any treatment.

Germline V CDR1 and CDR2: GTSNPN, SVGIG (reference sequence). This CDR3 comprises 14 residues. V was shortened by 4 bases and J by 0 bases, with 12 bases between the two germline ends. Amplified TCR beta CDR3 regions came from RNA transcripts. TCR CDR3 underwent first-round RT-PCR with the HTBI primer set. From the multiplex PCR reads, TCRdb called clonotypes with MiXCR, one entry per CDR3 protein. Here the sample spans under 350,000 distinct CDR3 sequences, 21% being singletons. This clonotype was picked up many times. The antigen is not known. An absence of ophthalmopathy progression within 18 months meant stable Graves' hyperthyroidism. Cells are PBMCs isolated from about 10 ml of fresh blood. General observations from the study: Most thyroid clonotypes expanded above 0.001 appeared in blood too.

The genes are TRBV30 and TRBJ1-1; tentative D call: TRBD1 (5 bases). What was sequenced was blood. The sequence derives from a woman between 45 and 60 years old with Graves' hyperthyroidism. CDR3 amino acids: CAWKGSSMNTEAFF. CDR3 bases: TGTGCCTGGAAGGGGTCCAGTATGAACACTGAAGCTTTCTTT.